This T cell receptor beta chain was documented in a study of OX40 agonist ivuxolimab in advanced cancers. Study-level background: Three patients showed partial responses: one hepatocellular carcinoma and two cutaneous melanoma cases. Findings and caveats of the study: At 0.1 to 3.0 mg/kg and by week 6, CD4+ and CD8+ T cells in the blood had expanded clonally. The expanded peripheral T cells' antigen specificity was not determined.

About this clone itself: Its antigen remains unidentified.

Trimming removed 0 bases at V and 6 bases at J, with 13 bases between. CDR1 is SGHRS and CDR2 is YFSETQ in the germline V gene. This CDR3 has 14 amino acids. Assay used: immunoSEQ multiplex PCR; TCRdb lists only in-frame clones, some missing. The table includes almost 70,000 clones, around 80% detected once. The chain is built from TRBV5-1 and TRBJ2-7; maybe TRBD2 (6 bases). The receptor comes from an adult with an advanced solid tumor such as melanoma, head and neck, liver or kidney cancer. The sample consisted of CD4+ or CD8+ T cells sorted from blood, taken in a trial of the OX40 agonist ivuxolimab. CDR3 nucleotide sequence: TGCGCCAGCAGCTTGGCCGGAGGGAAGGGCGAGCAGTACTTC. It is translated as CASSLAGGKGEQYF.